This entry concerns a single T cell receptor beta chain. Profiled with immunoSEQ multiplex PCR; TCRdb holds only in-frame clones, not every one. The sample has approximately 120,000 clones, roughly 89% seen once. This specimen comes from a study of T cell responses to AZD1222 COVID-19 vaccine. This CDR3 comprises 14 residues. Germline lookup yields CDR1 SQVTM and CDR2 ANQGSEA. Trimming left V 4 bases short and J 1 base short, with 11 bases between. The sequencing used peripheral blood, collected on day 0 of AZD1222 vaccination. V and J are TRBV29-1 and TRBJ2-1; D remains ambiguous. The TCR sequence derives from an adult in good health. The chain's CDR3 is CSVGAPPSYNEQFF. The CDR3 DNA reads TGCAGCGTTGGAGCTCCCCCTTCCTACAATGAGCAGTTCTTC.